Listed below are T cell receptor beta chains from one sample, sequenced in a study of shared clonotypes between healthy human individuals. The protocol was immunoSEQ multiplex PCR, while the TCRdb copy is restricted to in-frame clones and leaves out a portion. The sample has some 800,000 clones; around 93% are singletons. Material: naive CD8+ T cells sorted from blood. The receptors originated from a man aged 30 to 39 in good health. CDR3s include the opening cysteine and the closing phenylalanine or tryptophan. A D gene is named only where the DNA matches it firmly.

d_call j_call v_call cdr3_nt cdr3_aa
NA TRBJ2-7 TRBV5-1 TGCGCCAGCAGCTCAGAGAGCACATACGAGCAGTACTTC CASSSESTYEQYF
NA TRBJ2-1 TRBV7-8 TGTGCCAGCAGCTTACCAGGTGGGGGGCAGGCTGAGCAGTTCTTC CASSLPGGGQAEQFF
TRBD1 TRBJ2-4 TRBV5-1 TGCGCCAGCAGCGTAGGGGGACAGGGACGTGACATTCAGTACTTC CASSVGGQGRDIQYF
TRBD1 TRBJ1-1 TRBV6-6 TGTGCCAGCAACGACAGGGGGATCTCCGGCACTGAAGCTTTCTTT CASNDRGISGTEAFF
TRBD2 TRBJ2-7 TRBV7-9 TGTGCCAGCAGCTCCTCGGACCGGACTAGCGGGGCCTACGAGCAGTACTTC CASSSSDRTSGAYEQYF
TRBD2 TRBJ2-1 TRBV11-3 TGTGCCAGCAGCTTAGGGGAGGCGGGAGGGCCGTCCTACAATGAGCAGTTCTTC CASSLGEAGGPSYNEQFF
NA TRBJ2-5 TRBV7-4 TGTGCCAGCAGCTTCCCGGGGAACAAAGAGACCCAGTACTTC CASSFPGNKETQYF
NA TRBJ2-3 TRBV16 TGTGCCAGCAGCCAGGGTGGGACGGAAGATACGCAGTATTTT CASSQGGTEDTQYF
NA TRBJ2-1 TRBV29-1 TGCAGCGTCAACCTGAGGGCAGGGAGATACAATGAGCAGTTCTTC CSVNLRAGRYNEQFF
TRBD2 TRBJ2-3 TRBV9 TGTGCCAGCAGCGTAGGCCTAGCGGGGAACACAGATACGCAGTATTTT CASSVGLAGNTDTQYF
NA TRBJ2-5 TRBV4-1 TGCGCCAGCAGCCAAGAGGAGCGGCCCCCGGGGGAGACCCAGTACTTC CASSQEERPPGETQYF
NA TRBJ2-2 TRBV11-2 TGTGCCAGCAGCTGGGAGACCGGGGAGCTGTTTTTT CASSWETGELFF
NA TRBJ2-7 TRBV9 TGTGCCAGCAGCGTAGGATACTCCTACGAGCAGTACTTC CASSVGYSYEQYF
TRBD1 TRBJ2-7 TRBV4-3 TGCGCCAGCGTCGAGAGACAGGGGCACTACGAGCAGTACTTC CASVERQGHYEQYF
NA TRBJ2-1 TRBV9 TGTGCCAGCAGCGGGACTTTTTACGGCGATGAGCAGTTCTTC CASSGTFYGDEQFF
NA TRBJ2-1 TRBV7-8 TGTGCCAGCAAGGGCTCCTACAATGAGCAGTTCTTC CASKGSYNEQFF
NA TRBJ2-2 TRBV9 TGTGCCAGCAGCGTAGTAAAGGGGCGGCAGGACACCGGGGAGCTGTTTTTT CASSVVKGRQDTGELFF
NA TRBJ2-7 TRBV16 TGTGCCAGCAGCCAATCGCTCAGAACCTACGAGCAGTACTTC CASSQSLRTYEQYF
NA TRBJ2-7 TRBV7-9 TGTGCCAGCAGCTTAGAGGGCTTCTCGGGCTACGAGCAGTACTTC CASSLEGFSGYEQYF
NA TRBJ2-2 TRBV27 TGTGCCAGCAGTCCAATCGGGGCGTCCACAAGGGGGGAGCTGTTTTTT CASSPIGASTRGELFF
TRBD1 TRBJ1-1 TRBV7-9 TGTGCCAGCAGTTTGACTGGACAGGGATCTGAAGCTTTCTTT CASSLTGQGSEAFF
NA TRBJ2-7 TRBV25-1 TGTGCCAGCTCTGGCGGGGCATCCTACGAGCAGTACTTC CASSGGASYEQYF